Below are 26 T cell receptor beta chains sequenced from a single sample in a study of T cells in Graves' hyperthyroidism and ophthalmopathy. TCR beta CDR3 regions were amplified from RNA transcripts. TCR CDR3 regions were first amplified by RT-PCR with HTBI primers. In TCRdb, the multiplex PCR reads were re-called with MiXCR into one record per CDR3 protein. Among about 620,000 distinct CDR3 sequences listed, under 20% were seen once. The source material was blood. The source of these receptors is a woman between 25 and 40 years old with Graves' hyperthyroidism.

This clonotype was recorded many times. The genes are TRBV27 and TRBJ2-7; maybe TRBD2 (6 bases). Germline V gene lookup returns CDR1 MNHEY and CDR2 SMNVEV (reference sequence). The CDR3 is made up of 16 amino acids. Trimming removed 4 bases from V and 5 bases from J, with 21 bases in between. CDR3 residues: CASSSHNRGRTHEQYF. CDR3 coding DNA: TGTGCCAGCAGTTCTCACAATCGGGGGAGGACCCACGAGCAGTACTTC.

This clonotype was counted a few times. The genes are TRBV9 and TRBJ1-4; D not certain. The CDR3 is 15 amino acids. Germline lookup yields CDR1 SGDLS and CDR2 YYNGEE. Deletions cut 0 bases from V and 3 bases from J, with 9 bases between. The CDR3 nucleotides read TGTGCCAGCAGCGTAGCGGGGATGGCTAATGAAAAACTGTTTTTT. Its translation is CASSVAGMANEKLFF.

The table lists this clonotype with many counts. This chain uses TRBV30 with TRBJ2-7; D unresolved. The V end lost 5 bases, the J end lost 2 bases, and 10 bases lay between the germline ends. Germline V gene lookup returns CDR1 GTSNPN and CDR2 SVGIG (reference sequence). The CDR3 extends over 12 amino acids. Here the CDR3 DNA reads TGTGCCTGGTCCACTGGGACCTACGAGCAGTACTTC. Amino acids: CAWSTGTYEQYF.

This clonotype was seen ten or more times. V and J are TRBV19 and TRBJ2-7, with unresolved D. V dropped 3 bases and J dropped 0 bases, with 12 bases sitting between them. The germline CDR1 and CDR2 sequences are LNHDA and SQIVND (reference sequence). The CDR3 runs to 15 residues. The DNA of the CDR3 is TGTGCCAGTAGTATTGATACTGGGCCCTCCTACGAGCAGTACTTC. It specifies CASSIDTGPSYEQYF.

This clonotype was counted between two and nine times. J is TRBJ2-1 and V is TRBV20-1; D gene ambiguous. V was shortened by 5 bases and J by 0 bases, with 11 bases between the two germline ends. Germline-derived CDR1 and CDR2 are DFQATT and SNEGSKA (reference sequence). The CDR3 is 14 residues long. The CDR3 region is CSAGTGISYNEQFF. The CDR3 DNA reads TGCAGTGCTGGAACCGGTATCTCCTACAATGAGCAGTTCTTC.

This clonotype was recorded at least ten times. Here the CDR3 reads CASKTSNFNYGYTF. CDR3 sequence (DNA): TGTGCCAGCAAAACAAGCAACTTCAACTATGGCTACACCTTC. The V and J genes are TRBV6-1 and TRBJ1-2; D remains unclear. The germline V and J ends were trimmed by 7 bases and 2 bases, with 14 bases remaining between them. The CDR3 sequence is 14 residues long. Germline lookup yields CDR1 MNHNS and CDR2 SASEGT.

This clonotype has just a few counts. The chain uses TRBV10-3 and TRBJ2-1; 9 bases fit TRBD1. The CDR3 is 14 residues long. CDR1 is ENHRY and CDR2 is SYGVKD in the germline V gene. V lost 6 bases, J lost 6 bases, and 6 bases stayed unmatched. The DNA for the CDR3 is TGTGCCATCAGCATAGGACAGGGGAGCAATGAGCAGTTCTTC. It specifies CAISIGQGSNEQFF.

This clonotype was seen a few times. The chain links TRBV7-9 to TRBJ2-1; 7 bases line up with TRBD1. Per germline, CDR1 SEHNR and CDR2 FQNEAQ (reference sequence). V lost 2 bases to trimming and J lost 0 bases; unmatched junction nucleotides: 4. The CDR3 totals 16 residues. The CDR3 DNA follows: TGTGCCAGCAGCTTAAGACAGGGCATCTCCTACAATGAGCAGTTCTTC. Amino acids: CASSLRQGISYNEQFF.

The chain carries TRBV19 and TRBJ1-3; 9 bases are a match to TRBD1. Germline trimming cut 7 bases from V and 2 bases from J; bases unmatched to any gene: 3. The CDR3 loop spans 14 amino acids. CDR1 and CDR2 (germline): LNHDA, SQIVND (reference sequence). The CDR3 sequence: CASTTGGTGNTIYF. The DNA of the CDR3 is TGTGCCAGTACCACAGGGGGCACTGGAAACACCATATATTTT.

In this sample, this clonotype turned up many times. The CDR3 spells CASRVQGNTEAFF. CDR3 sequence (DNA): TGTGCCAGCAGGGTACAGGGGAACACTGAAGCTTTCTTT. The V call is TRBV28, the J call TRBJ1-1; a weak D match, TRBD1 (6 bases). CDR1 is MDHEN and CDR2 is SYDVKM in the germline V gene. The CDR3 sequence is 13 residues long. The ends were cut back, 6 bases at V and 1 base at J, with 9 bases in the middle.

The V and J genes are TRBV7-2 and TRBJ2-2, with 9 bases fitting TRBD2. The trim removed 1 base at V and 1 base at J, leaving 7 bases unmatched. Per germline, CDR1 SGHTA and CDR2 FQGNSA. This CDR3 has 18 amino acids. The CDR3 nucleotides read TGTGCCAGCAGCTTAGGGCTAGCGGGACGCGGGAACACCGGGGAGCTGTTTTTT. Translating it yields CASSLGLAGRGNTGELFF. The whole variable domain, remainder taken from reference TRBV7-2 and TRBJ2-2, is GAGVSQSPSNKVTEKGKDVELRCDPISGHTALYWYRQSLGQGLEFLIYFQGNSAPDKSGLPSDRFSAERTGGSVSTLTIQRTQQEDSAVYLCASSLGLAGRGNTGELFFGEGSRLTVL.

This clonotype was detected only a few times. The chain recombines TRBV19 with TRBJ2-2; TRBD2 matches 13 bases. Trimming cost V 4 bases and J 8 bases; bases outside gene matches: 4. Germline values: CDR1 LNHDA, CDR2 SQIVND (reference sequence). The CDR3 consists of 15 residues. The CDR3 loop reads CASSTGTSGTGELFF. The CDR3 DNA reads TGTGCCAGTAGTACCGGGACTAGCGGGACGGGGGAGCTGTTTTTT.

The table lists this clonotype with many counts. The V gene is TRBV30, the J gene TRBJ1-2; no clear D gene. V lost 2 bases and J lost 5, with 12 bases in between. This CDR3 spans 13 amino acids. Germline V CDR1 and CDR2: GTSNPN, SVGIG (reference sequence). In DNA, the CDR3 is TGTGCCTGGAGTTCGGTGGGCAGTTATGGCTACACCTTC. It encodes CAWSSVGSYGYTF.

This clonotype has a count of ten or more. As DNA, the CDR3 is TGTGCCAGCAGCCATAGGAACACTGAAGCTTTCTTT. Protein product: CASSHRNTEAFF. The chain uses TRBV27 and TRBJ1-1; no clear D. There are 12 residues in the CDR3. Between the trimmed V and J ends, which lost 6 bases and 1 base, there was a span of 6 bases. Germline assignment: CDR1 MNHEY and CDR2 SMNVEV (reference sequence).

The gene calls are TRBV5-6 and TRBJ1-4, with TRBD1 identical over 11 bases. Germline loops: CDR1 SGHDT, CDR2 YYEEEE. The CDR3 has 20 residues. The ends lost 4 bases at V and 0 bases at J; junction bases unmatched: 14. The CDR3 is CASSKGLTGTGGSTNEKLFF. The DNA of the CDR3 is TGTGCCAGCAGCAAGGGGTTAACCGGGACAGGGGGTTCAACTAATGAAAAACTGTTTTTT.

The V and J genes are TRBV6-1 and TRBJ2-7; D gene uncertain. Between the trimmed V and J ends, which lost 8 bases and 5 bases, there was a span of 7 bases. Germline CDR1 reads MNHNS; CDR2 reads SASEGT. CDR3 length: 10 amino acids. The CDR3 region has the DNA TGTGCCAGCGTAGGGAACGAGCAGTACTTC. It yields the protein CASVGNEQYF.

This clonotype was picked up many times. This chain's CDR3 is CASSPVAGGLYEQYF. CDR3 sequence (DNA): TGTGCCAGCAGCCCCGTCGCAGGAGGACTCTACGAGCAGTACTTC. The rearrangement joins TRBV12-3 or TRBV12-4 to TRBJ2-7; D might be TRBD2 (5 bases). The V end lost 6 bases, the J end lost 3 bases, and 18 bases lay between the germline ends. This CDR3 region has 15 residues.

About this clonotype: Given a much more abundant clone one base away, this may be a read error. J is TRBJ2-7 and V is TRBV6-5; D gene unclear. With 2 bases removed from V and 3 bases from J, the gap between germline ends came to 5 bases. The CDR3 is made up of 12 amino acids. Looked up from germline, CDR1 is MNHEY and CDR2 is SVGAGI. CDR3 DNA: TGTGCCAGCAGTTACCTCAACTACGAGCAGTACTTC. It translates to CASSYLNYEQYF.

The rearrangement links TRBV13 to TRBJ2-7, with D possibly TRBD2 on 5 matching bases. The CDR3 has 16 amino acids. Trimming took off 2 bases at V and 5 bases at J, with 19 bases between the two ends. Germline V gene sequence: CDR1 PRHDT, CDR2 FYEKMQ (reference sequence). The CDR3 sequence: CASSLKRGLATDEQYF. CDR3 sequence (DNA): TGTGCCAGCAGCTTAAAGAGAGGGCTAGCCACTGACGAGCAGTACTTC.

This clonotype came up many times. This sequence joins TRBV12-3 or TRBV12-4 and TRBJ1-3; 8 bases match TRBD1. V was pared by 5 bases and J by 4 bases, with 7 bases of the junction left unmatched. The CDR3 extends over 15 amino acids. CDR3 DNA: TGTGCCAGCAGTCCCCTCGGGACAGGCGGAAACACCATATATTTT. It codes for CASSPLGTGGNTIYF.

This sequence joins TRBV4-3 and TRBJ1-2; D gene uncertain. The CDR3 contains 15 residues. Trimming cost V 1 base and J 2 bases, with 11 bases left between them. Looked up from germline, CDR1 is LGHNA and CDR2 is YSLEER. DNA of the CDR3: TGCGCCAGCAGCCAAGGCCCCACAGCAAACTATGGCTACACCTTC. This sequence encodes CASSQGPTANYGYTF.

This chain joins TRBV4-2 and TRBJ1-2; unclear D gene. This CDR3 is built from 17 residues. CDR1 and CDR2 from the germline V gene are LGHNA and YNFKEQ. V was trimmed by 0 bases and J by 2 bases, leaving 16 bases between them. For the CDR3, the DNA is TGTGCCAGCAGCCAAGATAGGAGCAGGCCGACCAACTATGGCTACACCTTC. It codes for CASSQDRSRPTNYGYTF.

The chain couples TRBV7-9 to TRBJ2-5, with TRBD2 matching over 8 bases. The germline V gene encodes CDR1 SEHNR and CDR2 FQNEAQ (reference sequence). The junction had 13 bases not matched to a gene; V was cut back by 0 bases and J by 7 bases. The CDR3 runs 17 residues. The CDR3 DNA reads as TGTGCCAGCAGCTTAGCGCGCGAAGCGGGAGATTTCGGGACCCAGTACTTC. Translation: CASSLAREAGDFGTQYF.

This clonotype has more than one count but fewer than ten. V and J are TRBV9 and TRBJ2-1, with 9 bases lining up with TRBD1. V lost 1 base, J lost 7 bases, and 12 bases stayed unmatched. This CDR3 comprises 17 residues. Germline V gene lookup returns CDR1 SGDLS and CDR2 YYNGEE. The CDR3 sequence: CASSVSLWGQGANEQFF. In DNA form, the CDR3 reads TGTGCCAGCAGCGTAAGTTTATGGGGACAGGGTGCAAATGAGCAGTTCTTC.

This clonotype was detected a few times. The V and J genes are TRBV20-1 and TRBJ2-2, with D uncertain. Germline V gene lookup returns CDR1 DFQATT and CDR2 SNEGSKA (reference sequence). This CDR3 is built from 16 residues. Between the trimmed V and J ends, which lost 3 bases and 2 bases, there was a span of 16 bases. CDR3 sequence (DNA): TGCAGTGCTAGTCCGATGTTTATCCGCAACACCGGGGAGCTGTTTTTT. This translates into CSASPMFIRNTGELFF.

This chain uses TRBV9 with TRBJ2-7; D may be TRBD2 (6 bases). Germline V gene data show CDR1 as SGDLS and CDR2 as YYNGEE. The CDR3 totals 14 residues. With 4 bases removed from V and 2 bases from J, the gap between germline ends came to 13 bases. The CDR3 nucleotides read TGTGCCAGCAGCCCCCGACTAGTCCCCTACGAGCAGTACTTC. It specifies CASSPRLVPYEQYF.